These T cell receptor beta chains were read from a single sample in a study of blood T cell repertoires in COVID-19. Data came from immunoSEQ multiplex PCR; TCRdb stores just in-frame clones and leaves some out. The sample consists of roughly 52,000 clones, 70% to 85% of them appearing once. The sample taken for sequencing was peripheral blood. These receptors were obtained from an elderly man with COVID-19, enrolled during active disease. Both conserved end residues are part of each CDR3. A D gene is named only where the DNA matches it firmly. The size of a clone is reported for some rows only, either as once, few or many, or as a class for expanded clones.

j_gene,v_gene,d_gene,abundance,CDR3aa,CDR3nt
TRBJ1-2,TRBV29-1,.,few,CSARVGDGYTF,TGCAGCGCCAGGGTAGGGGATGGCTACACCTTC
TRBJ1-1,TRBV13,.,.,CASSLVLEAFF,TGTGCCAGCAGCTTAGTACTGGAAGCTTTCTTT
TRBJ2-2,TRBV5-1,TRBD1,.,CASTGATNTGELFF,TGCGCCAGTACAGGGGCCACGAACACCGGGGAGCTGTTTTTT
TRBJ2-3,TRBV5-6,.,.,CASSYRQAHSTDTQYF,TGTGCCAGCAGCTACCGGCAGGCCCATAGCACAGATACGCAGTATTTT
TRBJ1-2,TRBV5-6,TRBD1,.,CASSLRDRGPHGYTF,TGTGCCAGCAGCTTGAGGGACAGGGGACCTCATGGCTACACCTTC
TRBJ2-7,TRBV19,TRBD2,.,CASSMPGTSGGYEQYF,TGTGCCAGTAGTATGCCGGGGACTAGCGGGGGCTACGAGCAGTACTTC
TRBJ1-2,TRBV5-1,.,.,CASSHAQLNYGYTF,TGCGCCAGCAGCCACGCACAGCTAAACTATGGCTACACCTTC
TRBJ2-1,TRBV7-3,TRBD1,.,CASGEGTVSYNEQFF,TGTGCCAGCGGCGAGGGGACAGTCTCCTACAATGAGCAGTTCTTC
TRBJ1-5,TRBV4-3,TRBD1,.,CASSQEQDRGDQPQHF,TGCGCCAGCAGCCAAGAGCAGGACAGGGGGGATCAGCCCCAGCATTTT
TRBJ1-6,TRBV30,.,.,CASRHYNSPLHF,TGTGCCTCCCGACACTATAATTCACCCCTCCACTTT
TRBJ1-1,TRBV18,.,.,CASSRVGAGLMNTEAFF,TGTGCCAGCTCCCGGGTTGGGGCAGGGCTTATGAACACTGAAGCTTTCTTT
TRBJ2-3,TRBV5-1,TRBD2,.,CASSLAEAGGSTDTQYF,TGCGCCAGCAGCTTGGCCGAAGCGGGAGGTTCCACAGATACGCAGTATTTT
TRBJ2-5,TRBV27,.,.,CASSDLLTPGLQETQYF,TGTGCCAGCAGTGATTTGCTAACACCGGGACTGCAAGAGACCCAGTACTTC
TRBJ2-5,TRBV28,TRBD1,.,CASSFDRGQETQYF,TGTGCCAGCAGTTTCGACAGGGGGCAAGAGACCCAGTACTTC
TRBJ1-6,TRBV29-1,TRBD1,.,CSVRGQYNSPLHF,TGCAGCGTGAGGGGGCAGTATAATTCACCCCTCCACTTT
TRBJ2-2,TRBV19,TRBD2,.,CASSMGLAGGDTGELFF,TGTGCCAGTAGTATGGGGTTAGCGGGAGGCGACACCGGGGAGCTGTTTTTT
TRBJ1-5,TRBV2,.,.,CASSTARAGNQPQHF,TGTGCCAGCAGCACGGCCAGGGCGGGCAATCAGCCCCAGCATTTT
TRBJ2-5,TRBV19,TRBD2,.,CASSLRSGAQETQYF,TGTGCCAGTAGTCTACGCAGCGGGGCCCAGGAGACCCAGTACTTC
TRBJ2-3,TRBV27,TRBD1,.,CASSSGQGNADTQYF,TGTGCCAGCAGTTCGGGACAGGGAAACGCAGATACGCAGTATTTT
TRBJ2-2,TRBV5-6,.,.,CASSVPGLRESGELFF,TGTGCCAGCAGCGTGCCGGGACTCCGGGAGAGTGGGGAGCTGTTTTTT
TRBJ1-3,TRBV29-1,TRBD1,.,CSVSTRQGAGNTIYF,TGCAGCGTTAGCACCCGGCAGGGGGCTGGAAACACCATATATTTT
TRBJ2-3,TRBV4-3,TRBD1,.,CASAYTGDSTDTQYF,TGCGCCAGCGCCTATACAGGGGATAGCACAGATACGCAGTATTTT
TRBJ1-1,TRBV9,TRBD1,.,CASSVGTGVTEAFF,TGTGCCAGCAGCGTAGGGACAGGGGTGACTGAAGCTTTCTTT
TRBJ2-7,TRBV10-3,.,.,CAIRNRVGEQYF,TGTGCCATCAGGAACAGGGTGGGGGAGCAGTACTTC
TRBJ1-4,TRBV4-3,TRBD1,.,CASSQDGQGAEKLFF,TGCGCCAGCAGCCAAGACGGACAGGGTGCTGAAAAACTGTTTTTT
TRBJ1-3,TRBV4-1,.,few,CASSQEEGLSGNTIYF,TGCGCCAGCAGCCAAGAGGAGGGGCTCTCTGGAAACACCATATATTTT
TRBJ2-3,TRBV27,.,.,CASSPSPSTDTQYF,TGTGCCAGCAGTCCGTCCCCTAGCACAGATACGCAGTATTTT
TRBJ2-5,TRBV29-1,TRBD2,once,CSSRGGRGQETQYF,TGCAGCTCACGGGGAGGGAGAGGCCAAGAGACCCAGTACTTC
TRBJ1-1,TRBV19,.,.,CASSIPGGLTEAFF,TGTGCCAGTAGTATACCCGGAGGTCTCACTGAAGCTTTCTTT
TRBJ1-3,TRBV7-2,.,.,CASSPRAPGTIYF,TGTGCCAGCAGCCCCAGGGCGCCGGGCACCATATATTTT
TRBJ1-2,TRBV29-1,.,few,CSVGGGDFYGYTF,TGCAGCGTTGGGGGTGGGGACTTCTATGGCTACACCTTC
TRBJ1-2,TRBV7-2,.,.,CASSFLREGGGYTF,TGTGCCAGCAGCTTCCTCAGGGAAGGGGGTGGCTACACCTTC
TRBJ1-3,TRBV4-3,TRBD1,.,CASSQRTGDFSGNTIYF,TGCGCCAGCAGCCAGAGGACAGGCGACTTCTCTGGAAACACCATATATTTT
TRBJ2-2,TRBV4-3,TRBD2,.,CASSQERGTTINTGELFF,TGCGCCAGCAGCCAAGAAAGAGGGACTACCATCAACACCGGGGAGCTGTTTTTT
TRBJ1-1,TRBV28,TRBD1,once,CASRAGGEGTEAFF,TGTGCCAGCAGAGCAGGGGGCGAGGGCACTGAAGCTTTCTTT
TRBJ2-7,TRBV7-9,.,once,CASSLTYEQYF,TGTGCCAGCAGCCTTACCTACGAGCAGTACTTC
TRBJ1-1,TRBV11-2,TRBD1,.,CASSPWGQANTEAFF,TGTGCCAGCAGCCCCTGGGGACAGGCGAACACTGAAGCTTTCTTT
TRBJ1-1,TRBV9,.,few,CASSVGGGRSTEAFF,TGTGCCAGCAGCGTAGGCGGGGGAAGGAGCACTGAAGCTTTCTTT
TRBJ1-1,TRBV3-1/TRBV3-2,.,.,CASSQGWELSTEAFF,TGTGCCAGCAGCCAGGGATGGGAGTTGAGCACTGAAGCTTTCTTT
TRBJ2-1,TRBV15,TRBD1,.,CATSRDQGARNEQFF,TGTGCCACCAGCAGAGATCAGGGGGCGCGAAATGAGCAGTTCTTC
TRBJ1-2,TRBV29-1,TRBD1,once,CSGWDRVKSGYTF,TGCAGCGGTTGGGACAGGGTAAAATCTGGCTACACCTTC
TRBJ2-3,TRBV28,TRBD2,.,CASTPGGTRGTDTQYF,TGTGCCAGCACACCCGGGGGGACTCGCGGCACAGATACGCAGTATTTT
TRBJ1-1,TRBV18,.,.,CASSLEGGVTEAFF,TGTGCCAGCTCACTGGAGGGGGGGGTTACTGAAGCTTTCTTT
TRBJ1-1,TRBV6-4,.,.,CASSDEVGGTEAFF,TGTGCCAGCAGTGACGAGGTTGGGGGGACTGAAGCTTTCTTT
TRBJ1-5,TRBV6-5,.,few,CASTLDFYSNQPQHF,TGTGCCAGCACTTTGGACTTTTATAGCAATCAGCCCCAGCATTTT
TRBJ1-3,TRBV15,.,few,CATSRDRAPGNTIYF,TGTGCCACCAGCAGAGACAGGGCCCCTGGAAACACCATATATTTT
TRBJ2-2,TRBV6-2/TRBV6-3,TRBD1,.,CASSMGQGWTGELFF,TGTGCCAGCAGTATGGGACAGGGTTGGACCGGGGAGCTGTTTTTT
TRBJ2-3,TRBV6-1,.,.,CASSEESGSTDTQYF,TGTGCCAGCAGTGAAGAGAGCGGTAGCACAGATACGCAGTATTTT
TRBJ1-4,TRBV7-9,.,.,CASSIPSVANEKLFF,TGTGCCAGCAGCATACCGTCGGTTGCTAATGAAAAACTGTTTTTT
TRBJ1-3,TRBV30,TRBD1,.,CAWGTGGFGNTIYF,TGTGCCTGGGGAACAGGGGGCTTTGGAAACACCATATATTTT